One sample yielded the 15 T cell receptor beta chains listed below, sequenced in a study of blood T cell repertoires in COVID-19. Repertoires were generated with immunoSEQ multiplex PCR, while TCRdb's copy carries only in-frame clones and drops some. The sample records about 300,000 clones, approximately 90% being singletons. The source material was PBMCs or T cells enriched from blood (not recorded which). The source is a man aged 30 to 39 who had recovered from COVID-19.

The rearrangement links TRBV19 to TRBJ1-5, with 9 nucleotides matching TRBD1. Looked up from germline, CDR1 is LNHDA and CDR2 is SQIVND (reference sequence). The CDR3 loop spans 17 amino acids. V dropped 3 bases and J dropped 5; count of bases not matched to a gene: 11. This CDR3 reads CASSIDLIRDRDQPQHF. In nucleotides, the CDR3 is TGTGCCAGTAGTATCGACCTCATCCGGGACAGGGATCAGCCCCAGCATTTT.

A single count supports this clone. V and J are TRBV2 and TRBJ2-3; 8 bases align to TRBD1. Trimming removed 7 bases from V and 3 bases from J; junction bases left unmatched: 3. CDR3 length: 13 amino acids. Germline CDR1 SNHLY, CDR2 FYNNEI. The CDR3 region has the DNA TGTGCCAGCACAGACAGGGGAACAGATACGCAGTATTTT. It yields the protein CASTDRGTDTQYF. Looking up the rest from reference TRBV2 and TRBJ2-3 gives the full variable domain: EPEVTQTPSHQVTQMGQEVILRCVPISNHLYFYWYRQILGQKVEFLVSFYNNEISEKSEIFDDQFSVERPDGSNFTLKIRSTKLEDSAMYFCASTDRGTDTQYFGPGTRLTVL.

V usage is TRBV5-4 and J usage is TRBJ2-7; 10 positions agree with TRBD2. CDR1 is SGHNT and CDR2 is YYREEE in the germline V gene (reference sequence). The CDR3 loop spans 16 amino acids. The V segment lost 4 bases and the J segment 1 base; nucleotides outside the gene matches: 8. For the CDR3, the DNA is TGTGCCAGCAGCGGAAGTGGAGCGGGAGGGTCCTACGAGCAGTACTTC. This encodes CASSGSGAGGSYEQYF.

This clone appeared once. The rearrangement links TRBV11-2 to TRBJ2-2, with D possibly matching TRBD2 (6 bases). CDR1 is SGHAT, CDR2 FQNNGV, per germline. Trimming removed 0 bases at V and 6 bases at J, with 17 bases between. The CDR3 spans 17 residues. DNA of the CDR3: TGTGCCAGCAGCTTAGAGGAGCTAGCGCCAACTCCCGGGGAGCTGTTTTTT. Its protein is CASSLEELAPTPGELFF. The whole variable domain, remainder taken from reference TRBV11-2 and TRBJ2-2, is EAGVAQSPRYKIIEKRQSVAFWCNPISGHATLYWYQQILGQGPKLLIQFQNNGVVDDSQLPKDRFSAERLKGVDSTLKIQPAKLEDSAVYLCASSLEELAPTPGELFFGEGSRLTVL.

This clone was detected once. The rearrangement links TRBV7-6 to TRBJ2-1, with D perhaps matching TRBD2 (6 bases). Germline loops: CDR1 SGHVS, CDR2 FNYEAQ. The ends were cut back, 5 bases at V and 6 bases at J, with 14 bases in the middle. This CDR3 contains 14 residues. The CDR3 here is CASSPNGSGNEQFF. In DNA form, the CDR3 reads TGTGCCAGCAGCCCCAACGGTAGCGGCAATGAGCAGTTCTTC. The variable domain in full, with the rest retrieved from reference TRBV7-6 and TRBJ2-1, is GAGVSQSPRYKVTKRGQDVALRCDPISGHVSLYWYRQALGQGPEFLTYFNYEAQQDKSGLPNDRFSAERPEGSISTLTIQRTEQRDSAMYRCASSPNGSGNEQFFGPGTRLTVL.

The chain employs TRBV7-2 and TRBJ1-5, with a tentative D call TRBD1 (6 bases). The CDR3 sequence is 16 residues long. Germline loops: CDR1 SGHTA, CDR2 FQGNSA. Trimming left V 6 bases short and J 4 bases short, with 19 bases between. The CDR3 protein is CASSSQGGGQNQPQHF. The CDR3 DNA reads TGTGCCAGCAGTTCCCAGGGAGGGGGGCAGAATCAGCCCCAGCATTTT.

The rearrangement links TRBV29-1 to TRBJ2-3; weak D call: TRBD1 (5 bases). Germline CDR1 and CDR2: SQVTM and ANQGSEA. The CDR3 totals 12 residues. Deletions cut 4 bases from V and 7 bases from J, with 12 bases between. Written as DNA, the CDR3 is TGCAGCGTTGGCGCCTGGGGCTATACGCAGTATTTT. Encoded protein: CSVGAWGYTQYF.

The chain has TRBV18 and TRBJ2-3; TRBD1 matches at 10 bases. This CDR3 comprises 16 residues. CDR1 is KGHSH, CDR2 LQKENI, per germline. Germline trimming cut 2 bases from V and 3 bases from J; bases unmatched to any gene: 5. The CDR3 spells CASSPSRTGGTDTQYF. The DNA of the CDR3 is TGTGCCAGCTCACCATCAAGGACAGGGGGTACAGATACGCAGTATTTT.

The chain links TRBV7-2 to TRBJ2-1; D gene uncertain. The ends were cut back, 1 base at V and 0 bases at J, with 4 bases in the middle. The germline V gene has CDR1 SGHTA and CDR2 FQGNSA. The CDR3 contains 14 residues. The CDR3 here is CASSLESSYNEQFF. The DNA for the CDR3 is TGTGCCAGCAGCTTAGAGAGCTCCTACAATGAGCAGTTCTTC.

The rearrangement links TRBV11-2 to TRBJ2-3, with 7 bases matching TRBD2. CDR3 length equals 14 residues. Germline assignment: CDR1 SGHAT and CDR2 FQNNGV. The junction had 5 bases not matched to a gene; V was cut back by 3 bases and J by 5 bases. For the CDR3, the DNA is TGTGCCAGCAGCTTGCTAGCGGCCCTAGATACGCAGTATTTT. This encodes CASSLLAALDTQYF.

CDR3 loop: CSASRGSYGYTF. The CDR3 coding sequence is TGCAGTGCCAGTAGAGGGTCCTATGGCTACACCTTC. The chain employs TRBV20-1 and TRBJ1-2; D remains ambiguous. The V end lost 6 bases, the J end lost 4 bases, and 12 bases lay between the germline ends. The CDR3 has 12 amino acids. Germline V gene lookup returns CDR1 DFQATT and CDR2 SNEGSKA (reference sequence).

This clone has only one observation. The chain has TRBV28 and TRBJ1-1, with no clear D. The ends were cut back, 2 bases at V and 5 bases at J, with 12 bases in the middle. From germline, CDR1 is MDHEN and CDR2 SYDVKM. The CDR3 length is 14 residues. The CDR3 bases are TGTGCCAGCAGTTTAGGCGGGGATCGAACTGAAGCTTTCTTT. Its protein product is CASSLGGDRTEAFF.

This clone was recorded only once. The chain recombines TRBV4-2 with TRBJ2-1; 13 bases fit TRBD2. Germline CDR1 LGHNA, CDR2 YNFKEQ. The CDR3 is 16 residues long. Germline trimming cut 0 bases from V and 9 bases from J; bases unmatched to any gene: 5. CDR3 amino acids: CASSQDFGLAGAEQFF. The CDR3 bases are TGTGCCAGCAGCCAAGATTTCGGACTAGCGGGAGCTGAGCAGTTCTTC.

The genes are TRBV6-1 and TRBJ1-5; 8 bases agree with TRBD1. CDR3 length equals 15 residues. Germline V gene sequence: CDR1 MNHNS, CDR2 SASEGT. The V and J ends lost 5 bases and 1 base, in that order; junction bases with no gene match: 4. The CDR3 DNA reads as TGTGCCAGCAGTTGGACAGGGTGGAGCAATCAGCCCCAGCATTTT. It codes for CASSWTGWSNQPQHF.

This sequence joins TRBV19 and TRBJ2-7; 9 bases align to TRBD2. Trimming took 5 bases from V and 9 from J; bases not matched to a gene: 8. CDR1 and CDR2 from the germline V gene are LNHDA and SQIVND (reference sequence). CDR3 length: 13 residues. The CDR3 DNA sequence: TGTGCCAGTAGTGCCTTCACGGGACTAGCGCAGTACTTC. It translates to CASSAFTGLAQYF. Full variable domain (outside the CDR3, taken from reference TRBV19 and TRBJ2-7): DGGITQSPKYLFRKEGQNVTLSCEQNLNHDAMYWYRQDPGQGLRLIYYSQIVNDFQKGDIAEGYSVSREKKESFPLTVTSAQKNPTAFYLCASSAFTGLAQYFGPGTRLTVT.